This T cell receptor beta chain comes out of a study of T cell changes during pregnancy in multiple sclerosis. Libraries were prepared by immunoSEQ multiplex PCR; TCRdb keeps only in-frame clonotypes and omits some of them. This table holds about 120,000 clones, 93% found once. CDR1 and CDR2 from the germline V gene are LGHNA and YNFKEQ. Trimming removed 0 bases from V and 5 bases from J; junction bases left unmatched: 10. The length of the CDR3 is 17 residues. The V and J genes are TRBV4-2 and TRBJ2-1; 7 bases are a match to TRBD2. The receptor's source is a female donor with multiple sclerosis, enrolled in a pregnancy study. The material sequenced was peripheral blood, taken before pregnancy. The DNA for the CDR3 is TGTGCCAGCAGCCAAGAAGGAATGGGACTACTTCACAATGAGCAGTTCTTC. This sequence encodes CASSQEGMGLLHNEQFF.